Listed here are 31 T cell receptor beta chains from one sample, sequenced in a study of human T cells and chemical hapten exposure. TCRdb called the RACE reads again in MiXCR, with one record for every CDR3 protein. The sample yields some 300,000 distinct CDR3 sequences, 4.5% to 7% seen once. The time point here: pre-sensitization, week 0. Treatment defined: therapeutic diphenylcyclopropenone sensitization with weekly scalp DPC. The sample was whole blood, taken in connection with sensitization to the hapten diphenylcyclopropenone (DPC). The receptor source for this set is a woman younger than 30 with alopecia areata. Some clones in this sample may be carry-over from other donors' samples.

Regarding this clonotype: Being one base from a much bigger clone, this may be a read error. The chain's CDR3 is CASSEELPGQGGHEQYF. CDR3 bases: TGTGCCAGCAGTGAAGAGCTCCCGGGACAGGGGGGCCACGAGCAGTACTTC. The chain joins TRBV6-1 to TRBJ2-7; 11 nucleotides agree with TRBD1. With V trimmed by 1 base and J by 5 bases, 10 bases remained unmatched. Germline V gene data show CDR1 as MNHNS and CDR2 as SASEGT. This CDR3 comprises 17 residues.

The chain is built from TRBV24-1 and TRBJ2-1, with D possibly being TRBD1 or TRBD2 (6 bases each). V shed 5 bases and J shed 8 bases, with 21 bases lying between them. CDR1 is KGHDR, CDR2 SFDVKD, per germline. This CDR3 spans 16 amino acids. The CDR3 region is CATSATVEAGTYEQFF. The CDR3 coding sequence is TGTGCCACCAGTGCCACTGTTGAGGCGGGGACATATGAGCAGTTCTTC.

This clonotype was seen more than once but under ten times. The genes are TRBV7-2 and TRBJ1-5; D remains ambiguous. Germline CDR1 SGHTA, CDR2 FQGNSA. V gave up 4 bases and J gave up 7 bases, with 11 bases separating them. The CDR3 has 13 residues. CDR3 residues: CASSSRTGQPQHF. DNA for the CDR3: TGTGCCAGCAGCTCGCGAACCGGCCAGCCCCAGCATTTT.

This chain links TRBV13 with TRBJ2-6; D unresolved. Germline V gene lookup returns CDR1 PRHDT and CDR2 FYEKMQ (reference sequence). The length of the CDR3 is 15 residues. Trimming took 8 bases from V and 1 from J, leaving 12 bases between them. The CDR3 protein is CASGPTLSGANVLTF. CDR3 in DNA: TGTGCCAGCGGACCAACACTGTCTGGGGCCAACGTCCTGACTTTC.

The table lists this clonotype with many counts. The chain employs TRBV27 and TRBJ1-2; 8 nucleotides agree with TRBD1. The germline V gene has CDR1 MNHEY and CDR2 SMNVEV (reference sequence). V dropped 4 bases and J dropped 4; count of bases not matched to a gene: 11. This CDR3 comprises 16 residues. The CDR3 DNA is TGTGCCAGCAGTTCCCCCGGGACAGGTGGCAGCTATGGCTACACCTTC. This sequence encodes CASSSPGTGGSYGYTF.

The table lists this clonotype with a few counts. The rearrangement links TRBV4-2 to TRBJ2-3; no reliable D call. Germline V CDR1 and CDR2: LGHNA, YNFKEQ. This CDR3 has 14 amino acids. Trimming removed 0 bases at V and 4 bases at J, with 8 bases between. CDR3: CASSQEQFSDTQYF. The CDR3 DNA follows: TGTGCCAGCAGCCAAGAACAATTTTCAGATACGCAGTATTTT.

The rearrangement uses TRBV4-3 and TRBJ1-4; no reliable D call. Germline lookup yields CDR1 LGHNA and CDR2 YSLEER. The CDR3 is made up of 17 amino acids. Deletions cut 2 bases from V and 4 bases from J, with 17 bases between. The CDR3 reads CASSQYGVTDFNEKLFF. The CDR3 bases are TGCGCCAGCAGCCAATACGGGGTTACGGACTTTAATGAAAAACTGTTTTTT.

V is TRBV20-1 and J is TRBJ2-7, with D possibly TRBD1 on 6 matching bases. V was cut by 0 bases and J by 6 bases, with 21 bases left in between. The CDR3 has 16 amino acids. From germline, CDR1 is DFQATT and CDR2 SNEGSKA (reference sequence). The CDR3 DNA is TGCAGTGCTAGAGATCGGGACAAGGGATTACTCTCCGAGCAGTACTTC. Its translation is CSARDRDKGLLSEQYF.

J is TRBJ1-2 and V is TRBV6-1; D might be TRBD1 (5 bases). This CDR3 region has 13 residues. Germline CDR1 reads MNHNS; CDR2 reads SASEGT. V was clipped by 9 bases and J by 2 bases, with 13 bases between them. CDR3 amino acids: CASAGTVNYGYTF. The CDR3 DNA follows: TGTGCCAGTGCCGGGACGGTGAACTATGGCTACACCTTC.

This clonotype was recorded at least ten times. V is TRBV6-4 and J is TRBJ1-3, with TRBD1 as a possible D gene (6 bases). Germline CDR1 and CDR2: MRHNA and SNTAGT. V dropped 2 bases and J dropped 7 bases, with 18 bases sitting between them. This CDR3 comprises 16 residues. DNA of the CDR3: TGTGCCAGCAGTGACGACATAGGCAGGGGCTACAACACCATATATTTT. As protein: CASSDDIGRGYNTIYF.

This chain connects TRBV5-1 to TRBJ1-2; D call uncertain. The germline V gene has CDR1 SGHRS and CDR2 YFSETQ. The CDR3 has 14 residues. V was clipped by 1 base and J by 8 bases, with 15 bases between them. DNA of the CDR3: TGCGCCAGCAGCTTGAATCCCACCGTCACCGGCTACACCTTC. Translated: CASSLNPTVTGYTF.

The genes are TRBV6-1 and TRBJ1-5, with a possible D match to TRBD1 (6 bases). The CDR3 is 14 residues long. Deletions cut 6 bases from V and 1 base from J, with 10 bases between. Germline CDR1 and CDR2: MNHNS and SASEGT. The CDR3 protein is CASRGAESNQPQHF. CDR3 sequence (DNA): TGTGCCAGCAGGGGGGCAGAAAGCAATCAGCCCCAGCATTTT.

V usage is TRBV20-1 and J usage is TRBJ2-1, with D perhaps TRBD2 (6 bases). The CDR3 loop spans 13 amino acids. Germline assignment: CDR1 DFQATT and CDR2 SNEGSKA (reference sequence). V was trimmed by 3 bases and J by 6 bases, leaving 12 bases between them. CDR3 nucleotides: TGCAGTGCTAGCCCCGGGGGTGGCAATGAGCAGTTCTTC. Translating it yields CSASPGGGNEQFF.

There are a few counts of this clonotype. V and J are TRBV7-2 and TRBJ2-3, with D uncertain. Per germline, CDR1 SGHTA and CDR2 FQGNSA. The V end lost 4 bases, the J end lost 1 base, and 15 bases lay between the germline ends. This CDR3 region has 16 residues. CDR3 DNA sequence: TGTGCCAGCAGCTCTTCCGGGCCCAGCGGCACAGATACGCAGTATTTT. Translated: CASSSSGPSGTDTQYF.

The V gene is TRBV7-9, the J gene TRBJ1-6, with 7 bases identical to TRBD1. Per the germline V gene, CDR1 is SEHNR and CDR2 is FQNEAQ (reference sequence). V dropped 5 bases and J dropped 10; count of bases not matched to a gene: 11. The CDR3 covers 15 residues. Here the CDR3 DNA reads TGTGCCAGCAGCAAACAGACAGGGCGAGAATCACCCCTCCACTTT. Protein: CASSKQTGRESPLHF.

V is TRBV4-1 and J is TRBJ1-3, with a tentative D call TRBD1 (6 bases). The V end was cut by 0 bases, the J end by 4 bases, with 16 bases between. Germline V lookup: CDR1 MGHRA, CDR2 YSYEKL. There are 17 residues in the CDR3. CDR3 sequence: CASSQDFGQGPGNTIYF. CDR3 nucleotides: TGCGCCAGCAGCCAAGATTTTGGGCAGGGGCCCGGAAACACCATATATTTT.

This clonotype was counted ten times or more. The genes are TRBV20-1 and TRBJ1-5; 8 bases map to TRBD1. The germline CDR1 and CDR2 sequences are DFQATT and SNEGSKA (reference sequence). With 4 bases clipped from V and 5 bases from J, the junction kept 10 bases outside the gene matches. The length of the CDR3 is 15 residues. The CDR3 nucleotides are TGCAGTGCTACAACGACAGGGGCGGTCCATCAGCCCCAGCATTTT. Protein sequence: CSATTTGAVHQPQHF.

The rearrangement joins TRBV27 to TRBJ1-2; D remains ambiguous. The germline V gene encodes CDR1 MNHEY and CDR2 SMNVEV (reference sequence). Between the trimmed V and J ends, which lost 5 bases and 0 bases, there was a span of 16 bases. This CDR3 contains 16 residues. The CDR3, as DNA: TGTGCCAGCAGTCTCACCCCCGGCGGTGCTAACTATGGCTACACCTTC. As protein: CASSLTPGGANYGYTF.

This clonotype was seen at least ten times. The CDR3 spells CASTQTSLIYEQYF. CDR3 nucleotide sequence: TGTGCCAGCACACAGACTAGTTTAATCTACGAGCAGTACTTC. The chain uses TRBV28 and TRBJ2-7, with D perhaps TRBD2 (6 bases). Looked up from germline, CDR1 is MDHEN and CDR2 is SYDVKM. CDR3 length: 14 residues. Trimming pared 7 bases from V and 3 bases from J, leaving 16 bases between.

This clonotype was recorded many times. The chain has TRBV6-6 and TRBJ1-5, with D possibly being TRBD1 (5 bases). This CDR3 spans 14 amino acids. V was pared by 5 bases and J by 1 base, with 9 bases between. Per germline, CDR1 MNHNY and CDR2 SVGAGI (reference sequence). CDR3 amino acids: CASSGRGSNQPQHF. The CDR3 coding sequence is TGTGCCAGCAGTGGTCGGGGGAGCAATCAGCCCCAGCATTTT.

Of note for this clonotype: A much larger clone differs from this one at a single base, so this may be a read error. The chain employs TRBV11-2 and TRBJ1-3; D remains unclear. Trimming took off 3 bases at V and 4 bases at J, with 19 bases between the two ends. From germline, CDR1 is SGHAT and CDR2 FQNNGV. This CDR3 comprises 17 residues. Written as DNA, the CDR3 is TGTGCCAGCAGCTTGCTGGAAGGGCAAGGAGGGGGAAACACCATATATTTT. Protein: CASSLLEGQGGGNTIYF.

This chain uses TRBV5-1 with TRBJ1-4; TRBD1 agrees at 8 bases. This CDR3 is 14 amino acids long. Germline CDR1 is SGHRS and CDR2 is YFSETQ. V dropped 3 bases and J dropped 7; count of bases not matched to a gene: 5. The DNA for the CDR3 is TGCGCCAGCAGCTGGACAGGGCCCGGTGAAAAACTGTTTTTT. Encoded protein: CASSWTGPGEKLFF.

This clonotype came up many times. This chain connects TRBV25-1 to TRBJ1-2; D call uncertain. Germline V CDR1 and CDR2: MGHDK, SYGVNS. Trimming removed 3 bases at V and 4 bases at J, with 15 bases between. The CDR3 runs 15 residues. The CDR3 nucleotides are TGTGCCAGCAGTGACCCCTCCCGACACTTCTATGGCTACACCTTC. Protein: CASSDPSRHFYGYTF.

The table lists this clonotype with many counts. V and J are TRBV9 and TRBJ2-1; D is undetermined. V shed 0 bases and J shed 0 bases, with 10 bases lying between them. CDR3 length equals 16 residues. The germline CDR1 and CDR2 sequences are SGDLS and YYNGEE. The CDR3 spells CASSVVDSPSYNEQFF. The DNA of the CDR3 is TGTGCCAGCAGCGTAGTTGATAGTCCCTCCTACAATGAGCAGTTCTTC.

This clonotype was observed a few times. The chain uses TRBV3-1 and TRBJ2-7, with D perhaps assigned TRBD1 or TRBD2 (7 bases each). Per the germline V gene, CDR1 is LGHDT and CDR2 is YNNKEL (reference sequence). CDR3 size: 16 residues. V gave up 2 bases and J gave up 2 bases, with 16 bases separating them. CDR3 protein: CASSQWEGTETYEQYF. The CDR3 DNA reads TGTGCCAGCAGCCAATGGGAGGGGACAGAGACCTACGAGCAGTACTTC.

In its sample, this clonotype was seen a few times. The chain is built from TRBV7-9 and TRBJ2-2; no firm D call. V lost 5 bases and J lost 4, with 17 bases in between. CDR3 length equals 16 residues. The germline gives CDR1 SEHNR, CDR2 FQNEAQ (reference sequence). CDR3 loop: CASSQNPAMSTGELFF. CDR3 in DNA: TGTGCCAGCAGCCAAAACCCGGCGATGAGCACCGGGGAGCTGTTTTTT.

This clonotype has ten or more counts. The chain combines TRBV5-5 with TRBJ1-5, with D possibly being TRBD1 (6 bases). The CDR3 totals 14 residues. V gave up 4 bases and J gave up 1 base, with 9 bases separating them. CDR1 SGHKS and CDR2 YYEKEE come from the germline V gene (reference sequence). CDR3 amino acids: CASSTGTSNQPQHF. The CDR3 DNA reads as TGTGCCAGCAGCACCGGGACAAGCAATCAGCCCCAGCATTTT.

This clonotype was detected ten times or more. The chain uses TRBV5-1 and TRBJ1-5; D is perhaps TRBD1 (6 bases). This CDR3 spans 13 amino acids. The germline V gene has CDR1 SGHRS and CDR2 YFSETQ. Trimming pared 4 bases from V and 6 bases from J, leaving 11 bases between. CDR3 DNA: TGCGCCAGCAGCGAAACAGGGTTTCAGCCCCAGCATTTT. Translating gives CASSETGFQPQHF.

At least ten counts were recorded for this clonotype. The chain links TRBV2 to TRBJ2-5; no clear D. The CDR3 sequence is 12 residues long. Germline CDR1 is SNHLY and CDR2 is FYNNEI. V lost 5 bases and J 2 bases, leaving 6 bases between the germline ends. The CDR3 loop reads CASSSRQETQYF. Written as DNA, the CDR3 is TGTGCCAGCAGTTCGAGACAAGAGACCCAGTACTTC.

This clonotype was observed many times. The chain employs TRBV11-1 and TRBJ1-1; a possible D gene is TRBD1 (5 bases). CDR3 length equals 13 residues. Deletions cut 6 bases from V and 11 bases from J, with 19 bases between. Germline V gene sequence: CDR1 SGHAT, CDR2 FQDESV (reference sequence). The CDR3 bases are TGTGCCAGCAGTTCAATGGGGGTAGCAGTTGCTTTCTTT. Its protein product is CASSSMGVAVAFF.

The chain joins TRBV5-8 to TRBJ2-4; 11 nucleotides match TRBD2. Germline loops: CDR1 SGHTS, CDR2 YDEGEE. With V trimmed by 4 bases and J by 4 bases, 4 bases remained unmatched. The CDR3 has 15 residues. Here the CDR3 reads CASSQWTSGKNIQYF. The CDR3 coding sequence is TGTGCCAGCAGCCAATGGACTAGCGGGAAAAACATTCAGTACTTC.